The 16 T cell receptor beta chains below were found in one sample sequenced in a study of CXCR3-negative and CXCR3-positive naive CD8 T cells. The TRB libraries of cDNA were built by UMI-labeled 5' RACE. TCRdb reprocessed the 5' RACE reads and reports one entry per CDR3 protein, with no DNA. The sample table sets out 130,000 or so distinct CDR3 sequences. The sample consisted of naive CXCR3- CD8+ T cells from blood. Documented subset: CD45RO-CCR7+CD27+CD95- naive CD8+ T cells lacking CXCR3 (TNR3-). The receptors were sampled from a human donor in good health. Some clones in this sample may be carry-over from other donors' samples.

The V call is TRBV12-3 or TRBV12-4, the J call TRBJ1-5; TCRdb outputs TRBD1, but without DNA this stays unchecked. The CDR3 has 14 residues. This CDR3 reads CASSLGQLNQPQHF.

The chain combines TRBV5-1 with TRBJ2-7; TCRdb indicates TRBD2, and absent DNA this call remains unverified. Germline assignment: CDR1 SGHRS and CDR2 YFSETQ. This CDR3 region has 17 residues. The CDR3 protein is CASSWGELAGPIYEQYF.

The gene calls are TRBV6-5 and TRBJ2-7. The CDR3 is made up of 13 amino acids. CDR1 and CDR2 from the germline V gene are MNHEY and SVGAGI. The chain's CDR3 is CASSQTEYYEQYF.

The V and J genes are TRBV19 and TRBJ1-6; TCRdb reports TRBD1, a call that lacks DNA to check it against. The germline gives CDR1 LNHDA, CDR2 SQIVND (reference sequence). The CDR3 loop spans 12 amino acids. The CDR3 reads CATRTGDSPLHF.

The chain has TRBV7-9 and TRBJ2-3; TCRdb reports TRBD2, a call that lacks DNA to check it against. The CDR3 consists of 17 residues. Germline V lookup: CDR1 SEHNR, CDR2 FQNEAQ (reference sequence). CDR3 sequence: CASSLSDYPSITDTQYF.

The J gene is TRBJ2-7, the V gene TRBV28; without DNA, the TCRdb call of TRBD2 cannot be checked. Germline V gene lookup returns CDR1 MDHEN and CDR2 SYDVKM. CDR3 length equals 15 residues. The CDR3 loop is CASRPSGTNSYEQYF.

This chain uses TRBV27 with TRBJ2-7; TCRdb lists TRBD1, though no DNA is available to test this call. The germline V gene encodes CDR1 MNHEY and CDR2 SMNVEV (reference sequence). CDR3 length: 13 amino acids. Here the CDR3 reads CASSLAGPREQYF.

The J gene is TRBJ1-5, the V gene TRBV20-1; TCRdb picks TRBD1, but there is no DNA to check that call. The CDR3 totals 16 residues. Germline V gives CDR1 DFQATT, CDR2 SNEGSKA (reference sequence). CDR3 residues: CSASGRGDVGDQPQHF.

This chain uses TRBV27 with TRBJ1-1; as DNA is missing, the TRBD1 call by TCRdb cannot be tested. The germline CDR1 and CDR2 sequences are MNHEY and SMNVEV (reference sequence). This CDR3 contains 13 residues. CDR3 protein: CASSLQGWGEAFF.

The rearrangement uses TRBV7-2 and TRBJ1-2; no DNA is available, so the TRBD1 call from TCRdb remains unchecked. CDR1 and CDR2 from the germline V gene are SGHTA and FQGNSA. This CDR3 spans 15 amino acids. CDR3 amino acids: CASSLDPGFGYGYTF.

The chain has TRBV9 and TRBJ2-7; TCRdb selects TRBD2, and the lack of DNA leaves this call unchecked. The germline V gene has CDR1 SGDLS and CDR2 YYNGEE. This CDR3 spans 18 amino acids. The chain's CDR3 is CASSPPSRLGGGPDEQYF.

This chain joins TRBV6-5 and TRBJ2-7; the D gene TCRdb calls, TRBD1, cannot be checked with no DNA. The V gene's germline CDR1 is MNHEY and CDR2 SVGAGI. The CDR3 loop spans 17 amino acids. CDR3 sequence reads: CASSYSRAGTGNHEQYF.

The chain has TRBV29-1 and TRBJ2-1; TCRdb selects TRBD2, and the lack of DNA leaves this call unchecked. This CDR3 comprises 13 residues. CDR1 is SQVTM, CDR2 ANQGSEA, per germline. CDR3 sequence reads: CSVELALYNEQFF.

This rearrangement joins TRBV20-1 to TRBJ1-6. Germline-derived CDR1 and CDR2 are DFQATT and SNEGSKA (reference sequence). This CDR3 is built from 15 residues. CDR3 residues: CSARGIEEDNSPLHF.

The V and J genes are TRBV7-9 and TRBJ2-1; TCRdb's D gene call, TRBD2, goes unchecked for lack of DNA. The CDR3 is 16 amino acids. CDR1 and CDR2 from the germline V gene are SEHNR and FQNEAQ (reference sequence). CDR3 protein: CASSLSLAGTYNEQFF.

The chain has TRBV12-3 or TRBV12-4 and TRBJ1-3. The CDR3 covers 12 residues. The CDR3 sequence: CASSLNIATIYF.